The clone carrying this T cell receptor (beta chain) was recorded a few times. This sample was included in a study of T-cell memory formation after mild COVID-19. TCRdb re-called the 5' RACE reads through MiXCR, storing one row per CDR3 protein. The sample records 340,000 or so distinct CDR3 sequences, 10% to 15% being singletons. The sequencing input was PBMCs or a T cell subset sorted from them (not recorded which). This receptor was taken from a man aged 18 to 29 who had mild COVID-19 (a few samples of this study predate the infection). Cell type and time point are not known.

This chain's CDR3 is CSARGLGSEAFF. The DNA of the CDR3 is TGCAGTGCTAGAGGGCTGGGGTCTGAAGCTTTCTTT. This sequence joins TRBV20-1 and TRBJ1-1; no definite D call. Germline V gives CDR1 DFQATT, CDR2 SNEGSKA (reference sequence). V gave up 1 base and J gave up 6 bases, with 9 bases separating them. This CDR3 spans 12 amino acids.